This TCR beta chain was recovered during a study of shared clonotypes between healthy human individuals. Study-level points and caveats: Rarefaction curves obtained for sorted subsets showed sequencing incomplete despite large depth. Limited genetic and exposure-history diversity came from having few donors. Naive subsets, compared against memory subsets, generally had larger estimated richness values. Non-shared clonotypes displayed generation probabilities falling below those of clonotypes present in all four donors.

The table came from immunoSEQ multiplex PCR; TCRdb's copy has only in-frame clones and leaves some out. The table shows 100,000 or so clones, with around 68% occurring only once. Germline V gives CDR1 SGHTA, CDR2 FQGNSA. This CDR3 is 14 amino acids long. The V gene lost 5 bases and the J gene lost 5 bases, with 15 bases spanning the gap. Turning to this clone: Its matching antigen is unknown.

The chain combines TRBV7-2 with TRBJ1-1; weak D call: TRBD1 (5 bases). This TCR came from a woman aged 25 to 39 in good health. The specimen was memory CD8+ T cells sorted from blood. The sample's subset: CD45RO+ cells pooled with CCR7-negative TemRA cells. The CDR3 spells CASSPVWGITEAFF. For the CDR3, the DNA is TGTGCCAGCAGCCCAGTTTGGGGGATTACTGAAGCTTTCTTT.